The rows below give T cell receptor beta chains drawn from one sample of a study of OX40 agonist ivuxolimab in advanced cancers. Using immunoSEQ multiplex PCR, the repertoire was profiled, and TCRdb retains in-frame clones only, with some absent. The data contain 100,000 to 150,000 clones, around 92% of them singletons. The specimen comprised CD4+ or CD8+ T cells sorted from blood, sampled in a trial of the OX40 agonist ivuxolimab. All receptors come from an adult with an advanced solid tumor such as melanoma, head and neck, liver or kidney cancer. The CDR3 runs from the conserved cysteine through the conserved F or W. D genes are given only for firm matches. Rows may omit the clone size; those that give it use once, few, many or a size class.

TRBV18	TRBD2	-	TRBJ2-5	TGTGCCAGCTCTTCAGGGATGGCGGGAGGGACCCAGTACTTC	CASSSGMAGGTQYF
TRBV6-5	-	-	TRBJ1-2	TGTGCCTTATACCAGGGGAACTATGGCTACACCTTC	CALYQGNYGYTF
TRBV5-1	TRBD2	-	TRBJ2-2	TGCGCCAGCAGCTTGGTTGCGGGAGGGCCTGAGGAGCTGTTTTTT	CASSLVAGGPEELFF
TRBV27	TRBD2	-	TRBJ2-1	TGTGCCAGCAGCCCCGGACTAGCGGCCAACAATGAGCAGTTCTTC	CASSPGLAANNEQFF
TRBV5-1	-	-	TRBJ1-1	TGCGCCAGCAGCTTAATGGCGAGCCAGAACACTGAAGCTTTCTTT	CASSLMASQNTEAFF
TRBV7-9	-	-	TRBJ1-4	TGTGCCAGCAGCTTAGTCCGGGGGCCTGCAACTAATGAAAAACTGTTTTTT	CASSLVRGPATNEKLFF
TRBV5-6	-	-	TRBJ2-5	TGTGCCAGCAGCCAACAGGTCTCCCAAGAGACCCAGTACTTC	CASSQQVSQETQYF
TRBV4-2	-	-	TRBJ1-1	TGTGCCAGCAGCCAATACGCGAACACTGAAGCTTTCTTT	CASSQYANTEAFF
TRBV2	TRBD1	once	TRBJ1-4	TGTGCCAGCCGGACAGGGTCAACTAATGAAAAACTGTTTTTT	CASRTGSTNEKLFF
TRBV27	TRBD1	-	TRBJ2-4	TGTGCCAGCAGTTTATCCACACCAGGGACAGGGGTTATTAGAGCCAAAAACATTCAGTACTTC	CASSLSTPGTGVIRAKNIQYF
TRBV5-1	-	once	TRBJ2-1	TGCGCCAGCAGCTTCGAGGGCTGGACCCCGGCCTCCTACAATGAGCAGTTCTTC	CASSFEGWTPASYNEQFF
TRBV18	TRBD1	-	TRBJ1-5	TGTGCCAGCTCACCACCGACAGGGACAGGGTGGGTTGGCAATCAGCCCCAGCATTTT	CASSPPTGTGWVGNQPQHF
TRBV2	-	-	TRBJ1-2	TGTGCCAGCAGTGAATTCGATGGAGGCCAGGTTAGAGGCTACACCTTC	CASSEFDGGQVRGYTF
TRBV19	-	-	TRBJ2-5	TGTGCCAGTAGTAGCCCGGGACGACAAGAGACCCAGTACTTC	CASSSPGRQETQYF
TRBV5-4	-	-	TRBJ1-4	TGTGCCAGCAGCCTGGGAACCAGGGGCGGCGAAAAACTGTTTTTT	CASSLGTRGGEKLFF
TRBV7-2	-	-	TRBJ1-6	TGTGCCAGCAGCTTATTAGGGAATGAAAATTCACCCCTCCACTTT	CASSLLGNENSPLHF
TRBV27	-	-	TRBJ2-2	TGTGCCAGCAGCGGACGGATCCTCAGGACACCCGGGGAGCTGTTTTTT	CASSGRILRTPGELFF
TRBV28	TRBD1	-	TRBJ2-5	TGTGCCAGCAGAGGACAGGGGCGGGGAGAGACCCAGTACTTC	CASRGQGRGETQYF
TRBV5-4	-	-	TRBJ2-5	TGTGCCAGCAGCCTGACAGGTACCCAAGAGACCCAGTACTTC	CASSLTGTQETQYF
TRBV10-1	TRBD1	-	TRBJ2-3	TGCGCCAGCAGTGTTCCTCCGGGACAGGGTGCAGATACGCAGTATTTT	CASSVPPGQGADTQYF
TRBV12-5	TRBD1	-	TRBJ2-7	TGTGCTAGTGGTTTGGTACAGGGGAGAATCTACGAGCAGTACTTC	CASGLVQGRIYEQYF
TRBV29-1	TRBD2	-	TRBJ2-7	TGCAGCGTTGCCACTAGCGGGATCGAGCAGTACTTC	CSVATSGIEQYF
TRBV7-2	-	-	TRBJ2-2	TGTGCCAGCAGCTTAGCGCTAGGAGTAGGGGAGCTGTTTTTT	CASSLALGVGELFF
TRBV19	-	-	TRBJ1-2	TGTGCCAGTAGTACTTACGAAGGACAGTACTATGGCTACACCTTC	CASSTYEGQYYGYTF
TRBV28	-	once	TRBJ1-2	TGTGCCAGCAGTTTATCGGCGACAGTCTATGGCTACACCTTC	CASSLSATVYGYTF
TRBV6-6	-	-	TRBJ2-1	TGTGCCAGCAGCCTACGGGAGTTCGGCTACAATGAGCAGTTCTTC	CASSLREFGYNEQFF
TRBV20-1	-	-	TRBJ1-1	TGCAGTGCCGCAAGGGTGACTGAAGCTTTCTTT	CSAARVTEAFF
TRBV29-1	-	-	TRBJ1-2	TGCAGCGTTGTAAGCACAGCTAACTATGGCTACACCTTC	CSVVSTANYGYTF
TRBV7-6	-	-	TRBJ2-2	TGTGCCAGCAGCTTATTTCGGGCGGGGCAGAACACCGGGGAGCTGTTTTTT	CASSLFRAGQNTGELFF
TRBV2	-	-	TRBJ2-7	TGTGCCAGCAGTGAATTGGGTGACTCCTACGAGCAGTACTTC	CASSELGDSYEQYF
TRBV7-3	-	-	TRBJ1-4	TGTGCCAGCAGCTACCGGGGGGGAGAAAAACTGTTTTTT	CASSYRGGEKLFF
TRBV5-1	-	-	TRBJ2-7	TGCGCCAGCAGCTTACCAGTAGGACACCCCTCCTACGAGCAGTACTTC	CASSLPVGHPSYEQYF
TRBV29-1	TRBD1	-	TRBJ1-2	TGCAGTGCCACAGGGGAGGATAACTATGGCTACACCTTC	CSATGEDNYGYTF
TRBV7-3	-	few	TRBJ1-2	TGTGCCAGCAGCTTTACCGATAACTATGGCTACACCTTC	CASSFTDNYGYTF
TRBV9	-	-	TRBJ2-1	TGTGCCAGCAGCGTAGGGCGGTTACTAGCCGGCAACTCCTACAATGAGCAGTTCTTC	CASSVGRLLAGNSYNEQFF
TRBV6-6	-	-	TRBJ2-2	TGTGCCAGCAGGAACACCGGGGAGCTGTTTTTT	CASRNTGELFF
TRBV27	TRBD1	-	TRBJ2-5	TGTGCCAGCAGTAGACAGGGGGCGCGGGAGACCCAGTACTTC	CASSRQGARETQYF
TRBV21-1	-	-	TRBJ2-7	TGTGCCAGCAGCGATCGACCGGGACAGGGGGCCTACGAGCAGTACTTC	CASSDRPGQGAYEQYF
TRBV18	-	-	TRBJ2-1	TGTGCCAGCTCACCAAGGGATGACAATGAGCAGTTCTTC	CASSPRDDNEQFF
TRBV4-3	TRBD2	-	TRBJ2-1	TGCGCCAGCAGCCAAGGTTCGGGGGGGGTCAATGAGCAGTTCTTC	CASSQGSGGVNEQFF
TRBV7-9	-	-	TRBJ1-2	TGTGCCAGCAGCTCGCTACAGGGAAGGGGGTATTCGTATGGCTACACCTTC	CASSSLQGRGYSYGYTF
TRBV25-1	TRBD1	-	TRBJ1-1	TGTGCCAGCAGTGTGGCACCGGGACAGGGAGGAGGGAGTGAAGCTTTCTTT	CASSVAPGQGGGSEAFF
TRBV6-1	-	-	TRBJ1-2	TGTGCCAGCAGTGAGGCGGTCGACTATGGCTACACCTTC	CASSEAVDYGYTF
TRBV23-1	-	-	TRBJ2-5	TGCGCCACGGCGACCATTCCGAAAGAGGGCAGGAGGGGGCGGTTGGGGGAGACCCAGTACTTC	CATATIPKEGRRGRLGETQYF
TRBV9	-	-	TRBJ2-1	TGTGCCAGCAGCGTAGGGCAGGGGAGGTCCTACAATGAGCAGTTCTTC	CASSVGQGRSYNEQFF